These 20 T cell receptor beta chains share one sample of origin, sequenced in a study of blood T cell repertoires in COVID-19. Data came from immunoSEQ multiplex PCR; TCRdb stores just in-frame clones and leaves some out. The repertoire holds around 180,000 clones, with 88% as singletons. Sequenced material: peripheral blood. Receptors originate from a man between 60 and 75 years old with acute or convalescent COVID-19.

The J gene is TRBJ2-1, the V gene TRBV5-4, with a possible D match to TRBD2 (5 bases). Germline CDR1 SGHNT, CDR2 YYREEE (reference sequence). V shed 1 base and J shed 9 bases, with 11 bases lying between them. CDR3 length: 13 residues. The DNA for the CDR3 is TGTGCCAGCAGCTTGAAGGGTCTAGCTGAGCAGTTCTTC. This codes for CASSLKGLAEQFF.

The chain carries TRBV18 and TRBJ1-4, with a tentative D call TRBD1 (6 bases). Trimming took 0 bases from V and 6 from J, leaving 23 bases between them. CDR1 is KGHSH and CDR2 is LQKENI in the germline V gene. The CDR3 is made up of 19 amino acids. In DNA form, the CDR3 reads TGTGCCAGCTCACCACCAGCTTTCCCCGGACAGCCTCTATATGAAAAACTGTTTTTT. It translates to CASSPPAFPGQPLYEKLFF.

The genes are TRBV6-5 and TRBJ2-1, with 10 bases that match TRBD2. This CDR3 region has 16 residues. V lost 0 bases to trimming and J lost 7 bases; unmatched junction nucleotides: 6. CDR1 and CDR2 (germline): MNHEY, SVGAGI. The CDR3 reads CASSYSKLAGVNEQFF. In DNA, the CDR3 is TGTGCCAGCAGTTACTCGAAGCTAGCGGGGGTTAATGAGCAGTTCTTC.

V usage is TRBV5-4 and J usage is TRBJ1-1, with unresolved D. Per the germline V gene, CDR1 is SGHNT and CDR2 is YYREEE (reference sequence). V lost 2 bases and J 6 bases, leaving 11 bases between the germline ends. This CDR3 comprises 13 residues. For the CDR3, the DNA is TGTGCCAGCAGCTTTTTAGCTAGCGCTGAAGCTTTCTTT. It is translated as CASSFLASAEAFF.

The rearrangement links TRBV10-1 to TRBJ1-1; no clear D gene. V lost 6 bases and J lost 3, with 11 bases in between. This CDR3 has 13 residues. Germline loops: CDR1 WNHNN, CDR2 SYGVQD (reference sequence). The CDR3 spells CASSTGLDTEAFF. Here the CDR3 DNA reads TGCGCCAGCAGCACGGGGTTGGACACTGAAGCTTTCTTT.

The chain joins TRBV29-1 to TRBJ1-2; perhaps TRBD1 as D (6 bases). V was shortened by 4 bases and J by 7 bases, with 13 bases between the two germline ends. In germline, CDR1 is SQVTM, CDR2 ANQGSEA. The CDR3 consists of 12 residues. In DNA, the CDR3 is TGCAGCGTTGTGGCAGGGGATCGTGGCTACACCTTC. Residues: CSVVAGDRGYTF.

The chain joins TRBV19 to TRBJ1-1; D is unresolved. CDR3 length equals 15 residues. Trimming pared 5 bases from V and 0 bases from J, leaving 13 bases between. Germline V gene sequence: CDR1 LNHDA, CDR2 SQIVND (reference sequence). The CDR3 is CASSDDGVLNTEAFF. DNA of the CDR3: TGTGCCAGTAGTGATGACGGGGTGCTGAACACTGAAGCTTTCTTT.

The chain joins TRBV3-1 (or the pseudogene TRBV3-2) to TRBJ1-2; 8 bases align to TRBD1. Germline CDR1 LGHDT, CDR2 YNNKEL (reference sequence). The junction had 4 bases not matched to a gene; V was cut back by 0 bases and J by 4 bases. This CDR3 spans 15 amino acids. The CDR3 loop reads CASSQDWQGAYGYTF. The CDR3 DNA follows: TGTGCCAGCAGCCAAGATTGGCAGGGGGCCTATGGCTACACCTTC.

The chain combines TRBV11-2 with TRBJ2-1; TRBD1 agrees at 10 bases. The germline V gene encodes CDR1 SGHAT and CDR2 FQNNGV. J gave up 4 bases and V 4 bases, and 7 bases lay outside the gene matches. The CDR3 length is 16 residues. This CDR3 reads CASSSRTGGYYNEQFF. DNA for the CDR3: TGTGCCAGCAGCTCCCGGACAGGGGGATATTACAATGAGCAGTTCTTC.

The rearrangement joins TRBV19 to TRBJ2-1; D gene ambiguous. CDR3 length: 13 residues. The ends were cut back, 5 bases at V and 5 bases at J, with 10 bases in the middle. Germline CDR1 is LNHDA and CDR2 is SQIVND (reference sequence). CDR3: CASSVRRDNEQFF. The CDR3 DNA follows: TGTGCCAGTAGTGTGAGACGGGACAATGAGCAGTTCTTC.

Comments on this clone: The sample holds other DNA sequences that translate to the same CDR3. V is TRBV30 and J is TRBJ1-5; 9 positions agree with TRBD1. Germline loops: CDR1 GTSNPN, CDR2 SVGIG (reference sequence). The CDR3 consists of 14 residues. V shed 3 bases and J 2 bases; nucleotides not matched to a gene: 2. The CDR3 here is CAWSRQGGNQPQHF. The CDR3 region has the DNA TGTGCCTGGAGCCGACAGGGGGGCAATCAGCCCCAGCATTTT. Supplemented by reference TRBV30 and TRBJ1-5, the full variable domain reads SQTIHQWPATLVQPVGSPLSLECTVEGTSNPNLYWYRQAAGRGLQLLFYSVGIGQISSEVPQNLSASRPQDRQFILSSKKLLLSDSGFYLCAWSRQGGNQPQHFGDGTRLSIL.

The V call is TRBV5-1, the J call TRBJ1-2; 8 bases line up with TRBD1. Germline assignment: CDR1 SGHRS and CDR2 YFSETQ. The CDR3 extends over 16 amino acids. V shed 0 bases, J shed 4 bases, and the junction held 8 bases outside the gene matches. The CDR3 loop is CASSLADYRGSYGYTF. For the CDR3, the DNA is TGCGCCAGCAGCTTGGCCGACTACAGGGGGAGCTATGGCTACACCTTC.

The chain employs TRBV9 and TRBJ1-2; D possibly corresponds to TRBD1 (5 bases). Trimming took off 4 bases at V and 4 bases at J, with 11 bases between the two ends. The germline gives CDR1 SGDLS, CDR2 YYNGEE. This CDR3 region has 13 residues. CDR3 coding DNA: TGTGCCAGCAGCTCTAGACAGAGCTATGGCTACACCTTC. Translating gives CASSSRQSYGYTF.

This chain joins TRBV6-5 and TRBJ1-2, with 8 bases matching TRBD1. V was clipped by 0 bases and J by 4 bases; unmatched bases: 1. Germline V gene lookup returns CDR1 MNHEY and CDR2 SVGAGI. CDR3 length: 14 amino acids. The CDR3 loop reads CASSYSDRGYGYTF. CDR3 DNA: TGTGCCAGCAGTTACTCTGACAGGGGCTATGGCTACACCTTC.

The chain uses TRBV13 and TRBJ2-1; the match to TRBD2 covers 10 bases. Germline V CDR1 and CDR2: PRHDT, FYEKMQ (reference sequence). The ends lost 5 bases at V and 8 bases at J; junction bases unmatched: 9. The CDR3 is 15 amino acids. The CDR3 here is CASSPKAGGPDEQFF. The DNA for the CDR3 is TGTGCCAGCAGCCCTAAAGCGGGGGGGCCCGATGAGCAGTTCTTC.

This chain links TRBV30 with TRBJ1-3; D remains unclear. V lost 3 bases and J lost 6, with 15 bases in between. CDR1 is GTSNPN, CDR2 SVGIG, per germline (reference sequence). The CDR3 extends over 14 amino acids. This CDR3 reads CAWSAGRGENTIYF. The CDR3 bases are TGTGCCTGGAGCGCCGGTAGAGGAGAAAACACCATATATTTT.

The chain employs TRBV12-3 or TRBV12-4 and TRBJ2-1, with D perhaps TRBD1 (5 bases). The CDR3 has 10 residues. V shed 6 bases and J shed 9 bases, with 6 bases lying between them. The CDR3 sequence: CASRRGEQFF. Here the CDR3 DNA reads TGTGCCAGCAGAAGGGGTGAGCAGTTCTTC.

Only a few counts were recorded for this clone. The genes are TRBV7-2 and TRBJ1-1; D is unclear. Trimming shortened V by 5 bases and J by 0 bases, and 13 bases separated the two germline ends. This CDR3 is built from 15 residues. CDR1 SGHTA and CDR2 FQGNSA come from the germline V gene. CDR3 nucleotides: TGTGCCAGCAGCCCCCGGGGAATAATGAACACTGAAGCTTTCTTT. This encodes CASSPRGIMNTEAFF. Combining the CDR3 with reference TRBV7-2 and TRBJ1-1 gives the whole variable domain GAGVSQSPSNKVTEKGKDVELRCDPISGHTALYWYRQSLGQGLEFLIYFQGNSAPDKSGLPSDRFSAERTGGSVSTLTIQRTQQEDSAVYLCASSPRGIMNTEAFFGQGTRLTVV.

The rearrangement joins TRBV15 to TRBJ1-2; possibly TRBD1 for D (6 bases). The V end was cut by 3 bases, the J end by 5 bases, with 13 bases between. Per the germline V gene, CDR1 is LNHNV and CDR2 is YYDKDF (reference sequence). This CDR3 comprises 14 residues. This CDR3 is CATSSGDIGYGYTF. CDR3 bases: TGTGCCACCAGCAGTGGGGACATCGGGTATGGCTACACCTTC. Together with reference TRBV15 and TRBJ1-2, the CDR3 gives the full variable domain: DAMVIQNPRYQVTQFGKPVTLSCSQTLNHNVMYWYQQKSSQAPKLLFHYYDKDFNNEADTPDNFQSRRPNTSFCFLDIRSPGLGDTAMYLCATSSGDIGYGYTFGSGTRLTVV.

This sequence joins TRBV4-1 and TRBJ1-2, with D unclear. V lost 0 bases and J 8 bases, leaving 19 bases between the germline ends. The CDR3 loop spans 16 amino acids. In germline, CDR1 is MGHRA, CDR2 YSYEKL. CDR3 sequence reads: CASSQDRGGVNSGYTF. CDR3 nucleotide sequence: TGCGCCAGCAGCCAAGATCGCGGCGGGGTCAACTCGGGCTACACCTTC.